The 22 T cell receptor delta chains below all came from one sample that was sequenced in a study of gamma-delta T cells after stem cell transplantation. TCRdb fed the RT-PCR reads to CATT. Here the sample spans about 1,300 delta-chain clones, 10% being singletons. Sequences were obtained from gamma-delta T cells. The receptors were sampled from a human donor. It is not recorded whose cells these are; they may come from a transplant donor.

A word on this clone: An end of the junction does not agree with germline; a read error may underlie this. The chain couples TRDV2 to TRDJ1; D remains unclear. TCRdb offers no J gene call, so here the DNA was matched to germline to obtain one. The CDR3 totals 18 residues. The V gene's germline CDR1 is GEAIGNYY and CDR2 EKD. CDR3 coding DNA: TGTGCCTCTGACACCGTGGGTGCGGAATACACGGACACCGATAAACTCATCTTT. This codes for CASDTVGAEYTDTDKLIF.

Judged by abundance, this clone is medium-sized (0.01 to 0.1%). J is TRDJ3 and V is TRDV2; 7 bases agree with TRDD3. Germline lookup yields CDR1 GEAIGNYY and CDR2 EKD. There are 21 residues in the CDR3. V was pared by 0 bases and J by 1 base, with 14 bases of the junction left unmatched. CDR3 amino acids: CACDTGLGGLERSWDTRQMFF. Here the CDR3 DNA reads TGTGCCTGTGACACCGGTCTGGGGGGCTTAGAGCGATCCTGGGACACCCGACAGATGTTTTTC.

No V gene call was produced; the J gene was TRDJ3; TRDD3, the table's D call, was not compared with the DNA. CDR3 length: 20 amino acids. CDR3 sequence (DNA): TGTGCCTGTGACAAACCGGAGGGGACTTTAATCCCCTGTGACACCCGCCAGATGTTTTTC. Translating gives CACDKPEGTLIPCDTRQMFF.

This sequence joins TRDV1 and TRDJ1; TRDD3 matches at 9 bases. Germline V gives CDR1 TSWWSYY, CDR2 QGS. The CDR3 is 21 residues long. The V segment lost 2 bases and the J segment 4 bases; nucleotides outside the gene matches: 23. For the CDR3, the DNA is TGTGCTCTTGGGGAAATGGAATCTCCTGACGGGGGATACCAGAGCCTCGATAAACTCATCTTT. It yields the protein CALGEMESPDGGYQSLDKLIF.

V gene TRDV2 combines with J gene TRDJ1, with TRDD3 identical over 11 bases. V was clipped by 5 bases and J by 0 bases; unmatched bases: 13. Germline CDR1 is GEAIGNYY and CDR2 is EKD. The CDR3 totals 18 residues. CDR3 nucleotide sequence: TGTGCCTGTGTCCCTCTACTGGGGGATAAGGAGGACACCGATAAACTCATCTTT. This gives the protein CACVPLLGDKEDTDKLIF.

Relative to its sample, this clone is medium-sized (0.01 to 0.1%). The CDR3 DNA reads TGTGCCTGTGACACCATGGGGGATACGGGGGGCACCGATAAACTCATCTTT. It is translated as CACDTMGDTGGTDKLIF. The rearrangement joins TRDV2 to TRDJ1; 11 bases agree with TRDD3. Trimming removed 0 bases from V and 1 base from J; junction bases left unmatched: 6. CDR3 length: 17 amino acids. From germline, CDR1 is GEAIGNYY and CDR2 EKD.

This clone has just a few counts. The gene calls are TRDV2 and TRDJ1; tentatively, D is TRDD3 (6 bases). The length of the CDR3 is 18 residues. Germline loops: CDR1 GEAIGNYY, CDR2 EKD. V lost 0 bases and J lost 5, with 24 bases in between. CDR3 amino acids: CACDTLHVVGGHQDKLIF. CDR3 nucleotides: TGTGCCTGTGACACCCTACACGTGGTGGGGGGTCATCAAGATAAACTCATCTTT.

This clone was seen a single time. The genes are TRDV2 and TRDJ1; D possibly corresponds to TRDD3 (6 bases). TCRdb leaves out the J gene; it was filled in here by matching the DNA to germline. V lost 1 base, J lost 7 bases, and 30 bases lay in between. The CDR3 consists of 19 residues. Per the germline V gene, CDR1 is GEAIGNYY and CDR2 is EKD. The CDR3 DNA is TGTGCCTGTGACACGAGTGGCCGGGGGGAGACGCGGTGGGCGGGTAAACTCATCTTT. Translated, it gives CACDTSGRGETRWAGKLIF.

A remark on this clone: Within the sample, other DNA sequences also encode this same CDR3. The gene calls are TRDV2 and TRDJ1, with D possibly matching TRDD3 (5 bases). The CDR3 sequence is 17 residues long. Germline lookup yields CDR1 GEAIGNYY and CDR2 EKD. The V end was cut by 7 bases, the J end by 0 bases, with 23 bases between. The CDR3 here is CACDPAGNREYTDKLIF. The CDR3 DNA follows: TGTGCCTGCGACCCTGCGGGGAACAGAGAGTACACCGATAAACTCATCTTT.

This clone was picked up a small number of times. The genes are TRDV2 and TRDJ1; D not resolved. Germline matching of the DNA provided the J gene here, since TCRdb leaves it blank. The germline gives CDR1 GEAIGNYY, CDR2 EKD. The germline V and J ends were trimmed by 0 bases and 5 bases, with 12 bases remaining between them. This CDR3 region has 14 residues. Here the CDR3 reads CACDTIVPGDKLIF. The CDR3 bases are TGTGCCTGTGACACCATCGTCCCCGGGGATAAACTCATCTTT.

By proportion, this clone is medium-sized (0.01 to 0.1%). The V gene is TRDV2, the J gene TRDJ1; the D is unclear. The germline CDR1 and CDR2 sequences are GEAIGNYY and EKD. This CDR3 comprises 15 residues. V lost 0 bases, J lost 0 bases, and 10 bases lay in between. This chain's CDR3 is CACDTVGAHTDKLIF. In DNA form, the CDR3 reads TGTGCCTGTGACACCGTCGGTGCCCACACCGATAAACTCATCTTT.

This clone was seen a handful of times. With a much larger clone just one base away, this may be a read error. The same CDR3 can be traced to other DNA sequences in this sample. The gene calls are TRDV1 and TRDJ1; 12 bases map to TRDD3. CDR3 length: 23 amino acids. Germline CDR1 and CDR2: TSWWSYY and QGS. This CDR3 is CALGVIRPGQPYWGIQYTDKLIF. The DNA for the CDR3 is TGCGCTCTTGGGGTTATTCGTCCCGGACAACCCTACTGGGGGATACAGTACACCGATAAACTCATCTTT.

This clone is deemed medium-sized (0.01 to 0.1%). The chain carries TRDV2 and TRDJ1; 10 nucleotides match TRDD3. Germline CDR1 is GEAIGNYY and CDR2 is EKD. The CDR3 sequence is 19 residues long. Trimming took 2 bases from V and 2 from J; bases not matched to a gene: 16. DNA for the CDR3: TGTGCCTGTGACAAGATCTACATACTGGGGGATTCGGTGACCGATAAACTCATCTTT. It codes for CACDKIYILGDSVTDKLIF.

This clone was observed a handful of times. V gene TRDV2 combines with J gene TRDJ1, with 10 bases identical to TRDD3. Here the J gene came from matching the DNA to germline, since TCRdb omits it. From germline, CDR1 is GEAIGNYY and CDR2 EKD. The V segment lost 4 bases and the J segment 0 bases; nucleotides outside the gene matches: 16. The CDR3 is 19 amino acids. The CDR3 region has the DNA TGTGCCTGTGAACCTGGAAGGGGGGATACGCGGAGGTACACCGATAAACTCATCTTT. Amino acid sequence: CACEPGRGDTRRYTDKLIF.

The gene calls are TRDV2 and TRDJ3, with 8 nucleotides matching TRDD3. The CDR3 consists of 20 residues. V shed 1 base, J shed 0 bases, and the junction held 10 bases outside the gene matches. The germline V gene encodes CDR1 GEAIGNYY and CDR2 EKD. The CDR3 DNA reads TGTGCCTGTGACACTGGGGGATTACAGGGACGCTCCTGGGACACCCGACAGATGTTTTTC. This translates into CACDTGGLQGRSWDTRQMFF.

This clone was seen more than once but under ten times. The V call is TRDV1, the J call TRDJ1, with 7 bases fitting TRDD3. Germline lookup yields CDR1 TSWWSYY and CDR2 QGS. Germline trimming cut 2 bases from V and 4 bases from J; bases unmatched to any gene: 16. This CDR3 spans 18 amino acids. The CDR3 spells CALGEGDLLWGGSDKLIF. The CDR3 nucleotides read TGTGCTCTTGGGGAAGGCGACCTACTCTGGGGGGGGAGCGATAAACTCATCTTT.

By its share, this clone is large. V and J are TRDV2 and TRDJ1; 9 nucleotides align to TRDD3. As TCRdb names no J gene, one was assigned here on the basis of a DNA match to germline. Germline trimming cut 1 base from V and 5 bases from J; bases unmatched to any gene: 13. CDR1 is GEAIGNYY and CDR2 is EKD in the germline V gene. The CDR3 totals 17 residues. CDR3 in DNA: TGTGCCTGTGACACTTTGGGCGGACTGGGGGACAAGGATAAACTCATCTTT. Translation: CACDTLGGLGDKDKLIF.

A remark on this clone: A far larger clone is only one base removed, so a read error is likely. Other DNA variants within this sample encode the same CDR3. The chain has TRDV2 and TRDJ1; the match to TRDD3 covers 13 bases. The CDR3 contains 18 residues. Germline-derived CDR1 and CDR2 are GEAIGNYY and EKD. CDR3 nucleotide sequence: TGTGCCTGTGACACCCTAAAATTACTGGGGGATACGACCGATAAGCTCATCTTT. Amino acid sequence: CACDTLKLLGDTTDKLIF.

Note on this clone: One end of the junction fails to match germline, which may point to a read error. The sample carries other DNA sequences with the same CDR3. The chain combines TRDV2 with TRDJ1; TRDD3 agrees at 9 bases. Germline V CDR1 and CDR2: GEAIGNYY, EKD. The CDR3 length is 16 residues. Here the CDR3 reads CACDTVGDTKLKELIF. Here the CDR3 DNA reads TGTGCCTGCGACACCGTCGGGGATACGAAACTTAAAGAACTCATCTTT.

In the case of this clone: This likely reflects a read error, since a far larger clone is one base away. The chain joins TRDV2 to TRDJ1; 9 bases fit TRDD3. Germline V gene sequence: CDR1 GEAIGNYY, CDR2 EKD. CDR3 length: 15 residues. CDR3: CACDTVGDKTDKLTF. CDR3 bases: TGTGCCTGTGACACCGTGGGGGATAAAACCGATAAACTCACCTTT.

The chain is built from TRDV3 and TRDJ1, with TRDD3 as a possible D gene (6 bases). The J gene is absent in TCRdb and was assigned here via DNA matching to germline. The CDR3 extends over 16 amino acids. Germline V gene sequence: CDR1 TVYSNPD, CDR2 GDNSRS (reference sequence). Deletions cut 1 base from V and 0 bases from J, with 18 bases between. In DNA form, the CDR3 reads TGTGCCTTTACGGCGGGGATTCCGCTGTACACCGATAAACTCATCTTT. Translation gives CAFTAGIPLYTDKLIF.

This clone rates as large (0.1 to 1%). The identical CDR3 is also encoded by other nucleotide sequences in the sample. The chain couples TRDV2 to TRDJ1, with 8 nucleotides matching TRDD3. The CDR3 is made up of 16 amino acids. Germline values: CDR1 GEAIGNYY, CDR2 EKD. V lost 2 bases to trimming and J lost 0 bases; unmatched junction nucleotides: 7. The CDR3 DNA reads as TGTGCCTGTGACATTTTGGGGGATCTTTACACCGATAAACTCATCTTT. Protein sequence: CACDILGDLYTDKLIF.